The 29 T cell receptor beta chains below come from one sample, sequenced in a study of blood T cell repertoires in COVID-19. Method: immunoSEQ multiplex PCR; TCRdb's copy keeps in-frame clones and lacks some. The sample includes some 300,000 clones, about nine tenths of them seen just once. Sequences were obtained from peripheral blood. The source is a woman aged 25 to 45 with COVID-19, enrolled during active disease.

This chain links TRBV7-8 with TRBJ1-2, with TRBD1 identical over 9 bases. The CDR3 totals 14 residues. Losses at the gene ends were 5 bases for V and 5 bases for J; bases not matched to a gene: 6. The germline CDR1 and CDR2 sequences are SGHVS and FQNEAQ. DNA for the CDR3: TGTGCCAGCAGCCCGGACAGGGGAGTGTATGGCTACACCTTC. It translates to CASSPDRGVYGYTF.

The chain recombines TRBV6-5 with TRBJ1-5; D not certain. The CDR3 extends over 13 amino acids. Germline V gene data show CDR1 as MNHEY and CDR2 as SVGAGI. Deletions cut 6 bases from V and 2 bases from J, with 8 bases between. In nucleotides, the CDR3 is TGTGCCAGCAGGACTTTGGGCAATCAGCCCCAGCATTTT. This encodes CASRTLGNQPQHF.

The V and J genes are TRBV27 and TRBJ2-5; 10 bases fit TRBD1. Germline CDR1 is MNHEY and CDR2 is SMNVEV (reference sequence). This CDR3 is 15 amino acids long. With V trimmed by 0 bases and J by 5 bases, 3 bases remained unmatched. In DNA, the CDR3 is TGTGCCAGCAGTTTATCCCCGGACAGGGGGGAGACCCAGTACTTC. This sequence encodes CASSLSPDRGETQYF.

This rearrangement joins TRBV15 to TRBJ2-7, with 9 nucleotides matching TRBD1. Germline V gene lookup returns CDR1 LNHNV and CDR2 YYDKDF (reference sequence). V shed 6 bases, J shed 1 base, and the junction held 4 bases outside the gene matches. The CDR3 is 14 residues long. Here the CDR3 reads CATSPDRGSYEQYF. The CDR3 DNA follows: TGTGCCACCAGTCCGGACAGGGGTTCCTACGAGCAGTACTTC.

The chain recombines TRBV5-6 with TRBJ1-6; D call uncertain. The V gene lost 3 bases and the J gene lost 2 bases, with 15 bases spanning the gap. The CDR3 covers 17 residues. Germline CDR1 and CDR2: SGHDT and YYEEEE. CDR3: CASSSLQAGTYNSPLHF. As DNA, the CDR3 is TGTGCCAGCAGCTCACTTCAGGCAGGAACCTATAATTCACCCCTCCACTTT.

In its sample, this clone was seen once. The chain has TRBV6-5 and TRBJ1-3; D possibly corresponds to TRBD1 (5 bases). The CDR3 has 15 amino acids. V was shortened by 4 bases and J by 0 bases, with 10 bases between the two germline ends. Germline V gene data show CDR1 as MNHEY and CDR2 as SVGAGI. The CDR3 coding sequence is TGTGCCAGCAGTTCCGACAGATACTCTGGAAACACCATATATTTT. Its translation is CASSSDRYSGNTIYF.

The chain employs TRBV23-1 and TRBJ2-5; D not resolved. TRBV23-1 is an open reading frame whose function is uncertain. Trimming pared 2 bases from V and 2 bases from J, leaving 6 bases between. This CDR3 contains 13 residues. CDR3 sequence reads: CASSQHRQETQYF. The CDR3 DNA reads TGCGCCAGCAGTCAACACAGACAAGAGACCCAGTACTTC.

V gene TRBV15 combines with J gene TRBJ2-1, with TRBD2 matching over 7 bases. The V gene end was trimmed by 1 base and the J gene end by 9 bases; junction bases not matched to a gene: 9. The length of the CDR3 is 15 residues. CDR1 is LNHNV and CDR2 is YYDKDF in the germline V gene (reference sequence). Here the CDR3 DNA reads TGTGCCACCAGCAGAGCCGGGCCGGGGGGTGTTGAGCAGTTCTTC. It encodes CATSRAGPGGVEQFF.

V and J are TRBV30 and TRBJ1-5; D possibly corresponds to TRBD1 (5 bases). Germline CDR1 GTSNPN, CDR2 SVGIG (reference sequence). Trimming removed 3 bases from V and 3 bases from J, with 9 bases in between. CDR3 length equals 13 residues. The CDR3 nucleotides are TGTGCCTGGAGCCAGGGAAACAATCAGCCCCAGCATTTT. It codes for CAWSQGNNQPQHF.

V gene TRBV25-1 combines with J gene TRBJ1-1, with 9 bases aligning to TRBD1. J gave up 11 bases and V 4 bases, and 8 bases lay outside the gene matches. This CDR3 comprises 13 residues. Looked up from germline, CDR1 is MGHDK and CDR2 is SYGVNS. The CDR3 nucleotides read TGTGCCAGCAGTGTACAACAGGGGGCGAAGGCTTTCTTT. This gives the protein CASSVQQGAKAFF.

This clone was seen a single time. CDR3 bases: TGCGCCAGCAGTTCTAGCGGGGGGGTTAGCTCCTACAATGAGCAGTTCTTC. This encodes CASSSSGGVSSYNEQFF. This chain links TRBV4-1 with TRBJ2-1; 12 bases are a match to TRBD2. With V trimmed by 6 bases and J by 0 bases, 6 bases remained unmatched. The CDR3 is made up of 17 amino acids. The germline V gene encodes CDR1 MGHRA and CDR2 YSYEKL.

The chain combines TRBV4-1 with TRBJ2-3; 7 nucleotides match TRBD2. The trim removed 1 base at V and 0 bases at J, leaving 4 bases unmatched. CDR3 size: 16 residues. CDR1 MGHRA and CDR2 YSYEKL come from the germline V gene. This CDR3 reads CASSQVGRGSTDTQYF. The CDR3 nucleotides read TGCGCCAGCAGCCAAGTAGGGCGGGGGAGCACAGATACGCAGTATTTT.

The chain joins TRBV5-1 to TRBJ1-1, with 11 bases fitting TRBD1. Germline values: CDR1 SGHRS, CDR2 YFSETQ. J gave up 4 bases and V 5 bases, and 4 bases lay outside the gene matches. The CDR3 is 14 amino acids. The CDR3 DNA sequence: TGCGCCAGCAGAGCCGGGACAGGGGGCACTGAAGCTTTCTTT. This translates into CASRAGTGGTEAFF.

V is TRBV12-3 or TRBV12-4 and J is TRBJ1-1, with a tentative D call TRBD1 (6 bases). The CDR3 sequence is 13 residues long. V was cut by 5 bases and J by 3 bases, with 10 bases left in between. As DNA, the CDR3 is TGTGCCAGCAGTAAACAGGGTTACACTGAAGCTTTCTTT. Its protein is CASSKQGYTEAFF.

V and J are TRBV7-9 and TRBJ1-4; a possible D gene is TRBD1 (5 bases). Germline values: CDR1 SEHNR, CDR2 FQNEAQ (reference sequence). V lost 5 bases, J lost 6 bases, and 13 bases lay in between. CDR3 length: 14 amino acids. The CDR3 bases are TGTGCCAGCAGCCGGGGGGGATCGGATGAAAAACTGTTTTTT. This codes for CASSRGGSDEKLFF.

The chain combines TRBV3-1 (or the pseudogene TRBV3-2) with TRBJ2-3; 9 bases align to TRBD2. The CDR3 contains 14 residues. Germline assignment: CDR1 LGHDT and CDR2 YNNKEL (reference sequence). V trimming: 5 bases; J trimming: 3 bases; junction bases outside the gene matches: 3. CDR3 bases: TGTGCCAGCAGCTATGCGGGGGGGACAGATACGCAGTATTTT. Residues: CASSYAGGTDTQYF.

The V and J genes are TRBV9 and TRBJ2-3; D might be TRBD2 (5 bases). Germline values: CDR1 SGDLS, CDR2 YYNGEE. Trimming stripped 0 bases from V and 6 bases from J, with 5 bases between. The CDR3 runs 12 residues. This chain's CDR3 is CASSVAGDTQYF. In DNA form, the CDR3 reads TGTGCCAGCAGCGTAGCGGGGGATACGCAGTATTTT.

Only a few counts were recorded for this clone. V and J are TRBV7-9 and TRBJ1-1, with TRBD1 identical over 8 bases. The V gene end was trimmed by 5 bases and the J gene end by 4 bases; junction bases not matched to a gene: 12. This CDR3 region has 16 residues. Germline-derived CDR1 and CDR2 are SEHNR and FQNEAQ (reference sequence). The CDR3 protein is CASSKTGVMGTTEAFF. The CDR3 DNA sequence: TGTGCCAGCAGCAAGACAGGGGTGATGGGTACCACTGAAGCTTTCTTT.

The chain employs TRBV30 and TRBJ1-2, with D hard to call. This CDR3 comprises 13 residues. The germline gives CDR1 GTSNPN, CDR2 SVGIG (reference sequence). Between the trimmed V and J ends, which lost 0 bases and 0 bases, there was a span of 5 bases. CDR3 bases: TGTGCCTGGAGTGTGGCGGCTAACTATGGCTACACCTTC. It translates to CAWSVAANYGYTF.

This clone was seen a handful of times. This sample also contains other DNA sequences that code for the same CDR3. The V gene is TRBV10-3, the J gene TRBJ1-1, with a weak D call TRBD1 (5 bases). CDR1 ENHRY and CDR2 SYGVKD come from the germline V gene. The CDR3 is made up of 13 amino acids. V dropped 6 bases and J dropped 2 bases, with 10 bases sitting between them. The CDR3: CAIRRGGNTEAFF. The CDR3 DNA is TGTGCCATCAGACGGGGGGGAAACACTGAAGCTTTCTTT.

The V and J genes are TRBV9 and TRBJ2-1; perhaps TRBD1 as D (6 bases). This CDR3 comprises 16 residues. V gave up 4 bases and J gave up 8 bases, with 22 bases separating them. Germline V gives CDR1 SGDLS, CDR2 YYNGEE. This chain's CDR3 is CASSSTSGTPGDEQFF. DNA for the CDR3: TGTGCCAGCAGCTCTACGAGTGGGACACCTGGAGATGAGCAGTTCTTC. Based on the CDR3 plus reference TRBV9 and TRBJ2-1, the full variable domain is DSGVTQTPKHLITATGQRVTLRCSPRSGDLSVYWYQQSLDQGLQFLIQYYNGEERAKGNILERFSAQQFPDLHSELNLSSLELGDSALYFCASSSTSGTPGDEQFFGPGTRLTVL.

The chain employs TRBV28 and TRBJ1-2; the D gene is possibly TRBD1 (6 bases). The germline gives CDR1 MDHEN, CDR2 SYDVKM. V lost 3 bases to trimming and J lost 7 bases, with 15 bases between them. This CDR3 spans 14 amino acids. CDR3 protein: CASSFDTGTTGYTF. The CDR3 nucleotides read TGTGCCAGCAGTTTTGATACAGGGACGACTGGCTACACCTTC.

This chain links TRBV5-5 with TRBJ1-2, with D unclear. V was clipped by 4 bases and J by 4 bases, with 17 bases between them. This CDR3 contains 15 residues. Looked up from germline, CDR1 is SGHKS and CDR2 is YYEKEE (reference sequence). CDR3 DNA sequence: TGTGCCAGCAGCAATACAATCGTGACGGGCTATGGCTACACCTTC. This codes for CASSNTIVTGYGYTF.

In nucleotides, the CDR3 is TGTGCCAGCAGTGTGCTCCGGTGGGAAAAACTGTTTTTT. As protein: CASSVLRWEKLFF. The chain carries TRBV28 and TRBJ1-4, with unresolved D. Germline CDR1 MDHEN, CDR2 SYDVKM. The CDR3 loop spans 13 amino acids. V was cut by 5 bases and J by 8 bases, with 12 bases left in between.

This chain links TRBV5-1 with TRBJ1-1, with D maybe TRBD1 (6 bases). Trimming took off 0 bases at V and 0 bases at J, with 9 bases between the two ends. The CDR3 length is 15 residues. Germline V gene sequence: CDR1 SGHRS, CDR2 YFSETQ. CDR3: CASSLEGVLNTEAFF. CDR3 DNA: TGCGCCAGCAGCTTGGAGGGGGTCCTGAACACTGAAGCTTTCTTT.

The chain carries TRBV27 and TRBJ2-3; TRBD2 agrees at 7 bases. Looked up from germline, CDR1 is MNHEY and CDR2 is SMNVEV (reference sequence). With V trimmed by 3 bases and J by 3 bases, 6 bases remained unmatched. The CDR3 has 15 amino acids. The CDR3 is CASSFGGGLTDTQYF. The CDR3 DNA follows: TGTGCCAGCAGTTTTGGGGGGGGTCTGACAGATACGCAGTATTTT.

V usage is TRBV7-8 and J usage is TRBJ2-2, with no clear D. Germline assignment: CDR1 SGHVS and CDR2 FQNEAQ. Trimming removed 4 bases from V and 7 bases from J, with 7 bases in between. The CDR3 loop spans 12 amino acids. The CDR3 coding sequence is TGTGCCAGCAGCTCGCTCGGCGGGGAGCTGTTTTTT. This sequence encodes CASSSLGGELFF.

In nucleotides, the CDR3 is TGCGCCAGCAGCTTAGGACTAGCAGTCACCGGGGAGCTGTTTTTT. Translating gives CASSLGLAVTGELFF. The chain employs TRBV5-1 and TRBJ2-2; the match to TRBD2 covers 8 bases. This CDR3 region has 15 residues. The J segment lost 4 bases and the V segment lost 2 bases, leaving 4 bases of the junction unmatched. The germline V gene encodes CDR1 SGHRS and CDR2 YFSETQ. Supplemented by reference TRBV5-1 and TRBJ2-2, the full variable domain reads KAGVTQTPRYLIKTRGQQVTLSCSPISGHRSVSWYQQTPGQGLQFLFEYFSETQRNKGNFPGRFSGRQFSNSRSEMNVSTLELGDSALYLCASSLGLAVTGELFFGEGSRLTVL.

As for this clone: One junction end disagrees with the germline gene, perhaps due to a read error. The V call is TRBV19, the J call TRBJ1-5, with 11 bases that match TRBD1. CDR1 and CDR2 (germline): LNHDA, SQIVND (reference sequence). The CDR3 totals 17 residues. CDR3 DNA sequence: TGTGCCAGTAGCATAGGGACAGGGGGTGCGAGCAATCAGCCCCAGCATTTT. As protein: CASSIGTGGASNQPQHF.